This TCR beta chain was documented in a study of shared clonotypes between healthy human individuals (TCRdb year 2020). Regarding the research as a whole: Two women and a few men aged 18 to 49 years were included in the cohort. For each donor, CD4 naive and CD4 memory were each given three plates, CD8 naive was given two plates, and CD8 memory was given one plate. Different laboratories and diverse techniques were used to prepare libraries and sequence TCR repertoires, to increase sequencing depth and limit assay-specific biases. Between about 0.8 and 9 billion PBMCs per donor were obtained by leukapheresis. The study deeply sequenced blood TCR repertoires of five healthy adults to estimate repertoire size and the extent of clonotype sharing between individuals. Overall results and qualifications from the work: Pairwise subsampling led to the expectation that sequencing depth would affect the degree of clonotype sharing among donors. When a handful of donors were compared, the shared fraction of clonotypes was about 5% for naive CD4, less than 4% for naive CD8, 2% to 2.5% for memory CD4, and 0.4% for memory CD8. Naive subsets generally had larger estimated clonotype richness than memory subsets did. The genetic and exposure-history diversity represented was limited by the small number of donors. Compared with non-shared clonotypes, clonotypes shared by all four sorted-subset donors had higher generation probabilities. Sampling was restricted to blood, and TCR repertoires in tissues likely differ from the TCR repertoires found in blood. Rarefaction of sorted-subset datasets indicated incomplete sequencing despite the large sequencing depth.

The germline V gene supplies CDR1 MDHEN and CDR2 SYDVKM. Trimming at the junction amounts to 6 bases on V and 0 bases on J, and the germline ends lie 24 bases apart. Reading from cysteine to phenylalanine, the CDR3 counts 18 amino acids. The read is trimmed to its CDR3 DNA, 54 bases read in frame from base 1. For the CD8 naive samples, CD45RO-negative cells were positively selected for CCR7, yielding a CD45RA+CCR7+ population from which TemRA cells were excluded. The donors were healthy, HIV-negative adults with no recently reported acute infections or vaccinations. Every donor was a Caucasian adult residing in Nashville, Tennessee, USA. Blood was obtained by leukapheresis, after which PBMCs were separated by Ficoll-Histopaque density gradient centrifugation and cryopreserved in liquid nitrogen vapor phase. Purity and quantity of every magnetically sorted T cell population were checked by analytical flow cytometry. Genomic DNA was isolated from every sorted fraction and measured by UV absorbance on a Nanodrop 2000c.

Using the deep immunoSEQ assay, multiplex PCR amplified TCR CDR3 regions from genomic DNA. Extracted genomic DNA from each cell subset was distributed evenly across all wells of several immunoSEQ 96-well plates, and each plate was treated as a replicate. Each replicate PCR for sorted subsets received around 200 ng genomic DNA, equal to tens of thousands of T cell genomes. Purified libraries were measured with a Qubit 3.0 fluorometer, size-checked on a Bioanalyzer 2100, and measured again with the KAPA Library Quantification kit. Every immunoSEQ 96-well plate was sequenced on a separate single-read 150-cycle Illumina NextSeq 550 flow cell. In the source study's methods: The immunoSEQ output contained only junctional sequences without quality scores, so filtering could not match that applied to full-length reads. To assign V/J genes and CDR3, sequences were annotated using PyIR, a Python wrapper for IgBLAST v1.9, with IMGT germline references. Reads with weak V/J assignments (E-value above 1e-6), missing CDR3, stop codons, out-of-frame junctions, or ambiguous translated residues were removed. A V3J clonotype was defined by an identical inferred V gene, J gene, and CDR3 amino acid sequence. Percentage overlap between repertoires was calculated by dividing the number of shared unique clonotypes by the size of the smaller repertoire. Repertoire richness was assessed with RTK rarefaction, the Chao1 estimator, and Recon v2.1 estimates of unobserved clonotypes. OLGA was used to compute generation probabilities for all TCRbeta clonotypes that the gDNA method yielded from a handful of donors. Held by TCRdb, this immuneACCESS table contains in-frame sequences only and omits some clones. Under half of the omission traces to an unresolved V gene where checked; the cause of the rest is unknown. D and trimming come from the DNA, and the V and J calls and clone size come from that table. In all, the sample holds about 2 million clones, and roughly 94% of those were seen once. The top ten hold around 1.2% of the sample.

Details on this clone: There is no known antigen for this receptor. The record has no base qualities; no much larger clone is one base away.

The specimen was naive CD8+ T cells sorted from blood. This sample's cell subset or site label indicates: CD45RA+CCR7+. The chain employs TRBV28 and TRBJ2-7; tentative D gene TRBD2, with 6 bases matching. The receptor was derived from a young man in good health. The CDR3 in this case is CASSLYLTGTGDSYEQYF. The DNA sequence is as follows: TGTGCCAGCAGCCTATACCTAACCGGGACGGGAGACTCCTACGAGCAGTACTTC.